The 21 T cell receptor beta chains presented below share a single source sample, sequenced in a study of blood T cell repertoires in COVID-19. Clones were read by immunoSEQ multiplex PCR, and TCRdb kept only the in-frame ones, dropping some. The sample lists approximately 65,000 clones, 65% to 85% occurring once. The sequencing sample was made of peripheral blood. The receptors originated from an elderly woman with active or convalescent COVID-19.

The V gene is TRBV5-1, the J gene TRBJ2-5, with TRBD1 matching 8 bases. This CDR3 is built from 15 residues. Germline V gives CDR1 SGHRS, CDR2 YFSETQ. The V and J ends lost 0 bases and 4 bases, in that order; junction bases with no gene match: 5. The CDR3 loop reads CASSLAQGAGETQYF. The CDR3 region has the DNA TGCGCCAGCAGCTTGGCCCAGGGGGCGGGAGAGACCCAGTACTTC.

The J gene is TRBJ1-2, the V gene TRBV4-2; TRBD1 agrees at 9 bases. This CDR3 comprises 15 residues. Germline-derived CDR1 and CDR2 are LGHNA and YNFKEQ. V lost 0 bases, J lost 5 bases, and 4 bases stayed unmatched. CDR3 protein: CASSQETGTGYGYTF. DNA for the CDR3: TGTGCCAGCAGCCAAGAAACCGGGACAGGGTATGGCTACACCTTC.

The rearrangement uses TRBV19 and TRBJ2-3; D is perhaps TRBD2 (7 bases). Trimming took 6 bases from V and 5 from J, leaving 9 bases between them. The germline gives CDR1 LNHDA, CDR2 SQIVND (reference sequence). The CDR3 loop spans 12 amino acids. This chain's CDR3 is CASRGGQDTQYF. The CDR3 DNA reads as TGTGCCAGTAGGGGGGGGCAAGATACGCAGTATTTT.

The CDR3 DNA reads as TGCGCCAGCAGCTTCTACCTAGATGCGAACACCGGGGAGCTGTTTTTT. Translated, it gives CASSFYLDANTGELFF. The rearrangement joins TRBV5-1 to TRBJ2-2; D is undetermined. The CDR3 is made up of 16 amino acids. V was trimmed by 2 bases and J by 0 bases, leaving 11 bases between them. Germline V gene lookup returns CDR1 SGHRS and CDR2 YFSETQ.

This sequence joins TRBV30 and TRBJ2-1, with D perhaps TRBD2 (6 bases). The ends were cut back, 5 bases at V and 4 bases at J, with 18 bases in the middle. Per germline, CDR1 GTSNPN and CDR2 SVGIG (reference sequence). CDR3 length: 15 amino acids. DNA for the CDR3: TGTGCCTGGTTCTCAGCCAATGGGGGGTACAATGAGCAGTTCTTC. Translation gives CAWFSANGGYNEQFF.

The chain uses TRBV19 and TRBJ1-5; D is perhaps TRBD1 (5 bases). The V gene lost 2 bases and the J gene lost 3 bases, with 14 bases spanning the gap. Germline CDR1 LNHDA, CDR2 SQIVND (reference sequence). The CDR3 is made up of 16 amino acids. The CDR3 DNA sequence: TGTGCCAGTAGTATAACCTGGCAGGGTGACAATCAGCCCCAGCATTTT. It translates to CASSITWQGDNQPQHF.

The chain couples TRBV7-2 to TRBJ1-4, with TRBD1 matching 9 bases. Trimming removed 3 bases from V and 11 bases from J; junction bases left unmatched: 7. The V gene's germline CDR1 is SGHTA and CDR2 FQGNSA. The CDR3 runs 14 residues. CDR3 bases: TGTGCCAGCAGCTTCGGGACAGGGTATGGGAAACTGTTTTTT. The encoded protein is CASSFGTGYGKLFF.

CDR3 DNA sequence: TGTGCCAGTAGTATTCTCTCCGGACAGGGATTCTATGGCTACACCTTC. Its protein product is CASSILSGQGFYGYTF. J is TRBJ1-2 and V is TRBV19, with 8 bases aligning to TRBD1. The CDR3 is 16 residues long. Germline V gives CDR1 LNHDA, CDR2 SQIVND (reference sequence). V was clipped by 3 bases and J by 4 bases; unmatched bases: 10.

The gene calls are TRBV2 and TRBJ1-2, with a tentative D call TRBD1 (6 bases). The CDR3 covers 14 residues. Germline CDR1 and CDR2: SNHLY and FYNNEI. With 2 bases removed from V and 3 bases from J, the gap between germline ends came to 10 bases. The CDR3 DNA reads as TGTGCCAGCAGTGAAAAGGGGGACCACTATGGCTACACCTTC. Amino acids: CASSEKGDHYGYTF.

This clone has just one count. The rearrangement joins TRBV18 to TRBJ1-6; D possibly corresponds to TRBD1 (6 bases). Germline V gene data show CDR1 as KGHSH and CDR2 as LQKENI. With 3 bases removed from V and 7 bases from J, the gap between germline ends came to 16 bases. The CDR3 has 16 residues. DNA of the CDR3: TGTGCCAGCTCACCGGCCCCCTCCAGGGGCAATTCACCCCTCCACTTT. Protein: CASSPAPSRGNSPLHF.

Notes on this clone: A junction end diverges from the germline sequence, so it may reflect a read error. The chain joins TRBV29-1 to TRBJ2-3; 11 bases are shared with TRBD1. Germline V gene data show CDR1 as SQVTM and CDR2 as ANQGSEA. This CDR3 spans 15 amino acids. In DNA, the CDR3 is TGCAGCGCTGAAGGGGACAGGGGGATGTCAGATACGCAGTATTTT. Translation: CSAEGDRGMSDTQYF.

The J gene is TRBJ1-3, the V gene TRBV6-5; D gene ambiguous. The CDR3 loop spans 15 amino acids. Germline V gives CDR1 MNHEY, CDR2 SVGAGI. V lost 7 bases and J 2 bases, leaving 15 bases between the germline ends. CDR3: CASTRSLITGNTIYF. As DNA, the CDR3 is TGTGCCAGCACCAGAAGTCTGATTACTGGAAACACCATATATTTT.

CDR3 DNA: TGTGCCAGCAGCGAGGGGACAGTGAACACTGAAGCTTTCTTT. It encodes CASSEGTVNTEAFF. J is TRBJ1-1 and V is TRBV5-5; 7 bases align to TRBD1. Germline V lookup: CDR1 SGHKS, CDR2 YYEKEE (reference sequence). The CDR3 loop spans 14 amino acids. After removal of 4 bases from V and 0 bases from J, the junction contained 3 bases not matched to a gene. Complete variable domain (other parts from reference TRBV5-5 and TRBJ1-1): DAGVTQSPTHLIKTRGQQVTLRCSPISGHKSVSWYQQVLGQGPQFIFQYYEKEERGRGNFPDRFSARQFPNYSSELNVNALLLGDSALYLCASSEGTVNTEAFFGQGTRLTVV.

The V and J genes are TRBV4-1 and TRBJ1-1; weak D call: TRBD1 (6 bases). The CDR3 covers 16 residues. Germline V gives CDR1 MGHRA, CDR2 YSYEKL. Trimming took 0 bases from V and 1 from J, leaving 12 bases between them. The chain's CDR3 is CASSQESRGWNTEAFF. Here the CDR3 DNA reads TGCGCCAGCAGCCAAGAGAGCAGGGGCTGGAACACTGAAGCTTTCTTT.

V usage is TRBV29-1 and J usage is TRBJ1-2; a possible D gene is TRBD1 (6 bases). Germline CDR1 SQVTM, CDR2 ANQGSEA. The CDR3 consists of 14 residues. Trimming took 3 bases from V and 8 from J, leaving 19 bases between them. CDR3 region: CSVEGSGPRGGYTF. The CDR3 coding sequence is TGCAGCGTTGAGGGCAGTGGGCCCAGGGGAGGCTACACCTTC.

The chain joins TRBV4-1 to TRBJ2-1, with TRBD2 matching 10 bases. CDR1 MGHRA and CDR2 YSYEKL come from the germline V gene. The CDR3 loop spans 16 amino acids. After removal of 0 bases from V and 8 bases from J, the junction contained 7 bases not matched to a gene. The CDR3: CASSQEASGGIYEQFF. DNA of the CDR3: TGCGCCAGCAGCCAAGAAGCTAGCGGGGGTATCTATGAGCAGTTCTTC.

This clone occurred a few times. This rearrangement joins TRBV5-1 to TRBJ1-1, with TRBD1 matching over 8 bases. In germline, CDR1 is SGHRS, CDR2 YFSETQ. After removal of 3 bases from V and 3 bases from J, the junction contained 4 bases not matched to a gene. This CDR3 spans 14 amino acids. For the CDR3, the DNA is TGCGCCAGCAGCTGGGCGACAGGGGACACTGAAGCTTTCTTT. Its protein is CASSWATGDTEAFF.

The rearrangement joins TRBV12-3 or TRBV12-4 to TRBJ2-3; a possible D gene is TRBD2 (6 bases). The length of the CDR3 is 12 residues. With 7 bases removed from V and 6 bases from J, the gap between germline ends came to 11 bases. CDR3 nucleotide sequence: TGTGCCAGCAAGCGGGCCCCCGATACGCAGTATTTT. This gives the protein CASKRAPDTQYF.

The CDR3 DNA follows: TGTGCCAGCATTGCAGGGGGGTCGAATGAAAAACTGTTTTTT. It translates to CASIAGGSNEKLFF. The rearrangement joins TRBV28 to TRBJ1-4; 7 bases match TRBD1. Looked up from germline, CDR1 is MDHEN and CDR2 is SYDVKM. V was clipped by 7 bases and J by 5 bases; unmatched bases: 7. The CDR3 has 14 amino acids. Full variable domain (missing parts from reference TRBV28 and TRBJ1-4): DVKVTQSSRYLVKRTGEKVFLECVQDMDHENMFWYRQDPGLGLRLIYFSYDVKMKEKGDIPEGYSVSREKKERFSLILESASTNQTSMYLCASIAGGSNEKLFFGSGTQLSVL.

The rearrangement links TRBV7-8 to TRBJ2-1; 9 positions agree with TRBD2. Germline CDR1 SGHVS, CDR2 FQNEAQ. This CDR3 is built from 15 residues. V lost 2 bases, J lost 6 bases, and 5 bases stayed unmatched. CDR3 residues: CASSLSSGAVNEQFF. The CDR3 DNA reads as TGTGCCAGCAGCTTATCTAGCGGGGCAGTCAATGAGCAGTTCTTC.

This rearrangement joins TRBV10-3 to TRBJ2-2, with D perhaps matching TRBD2 (6 bases). V dropped 4 bases and J dropped 3 bases, with 12 bases sitting between them. CDR3 length: 15 residues. Germline loops: CDR1 ENHRY, CDR2 SYGVKD. CDR3 sequence: CAISAGDWDTGELFF. The CDR3 coding sequence is TGTGCCATCAGTGCGGGGGACTGGGACACCGGGGAGCTGTTTTTT.